This T cell receptor (beta chain) was sequenced for a study of T cell responses to AZD1222 COVID-19 vaccine. Study-wide findings and caveats: At baseline, just five to seven AZD1222 recipients tested seropositive. As reported, nearly half of all spike-specific TCRs target variant regions that are unmutated. Donors, mostly white British, included more females; clonal diversity was possibly underestimated.

The table came from immunoSEQ multiplex PCR; TCRdb's copy has only in-frame clones and leaves some out. The sample records some 110,000 clones, about 89% being singletons. Trimming stripped 1 base from V and 5 bases from J, with 8 bases between. This CDR3 contains 13 residues. Turning to this clone: No antigen is known for it.

This sequence originates from an adult who received the AZD1222 COVID-19 vaccine. Here the sequenced sample was peripheral blood, taken 28 days after the second AZD1222 dose. The genes are TRBV12-3 or TRBV12-4 and TRBJ1-2; D is ambiguous. The CDR3 sequence: CASSLVPGYGYTF. The DNA for the CDR3 is TGTGCCAGCAGTTTAGTCCCTGGGTATGGCTACACCTTC.